Listed below are T cell receptor beta chains from one sample, sequenced in a study of T cell responses to AZD1222 COVID-19 vaccine. Generated by immunoSEQ multiplex PCR, the TCRdb table keeps only in-frame clones and is missing some. The profile shows 200,000 or so clones, 75% to 90% of them singletons. The sequencing here drew on peripheral blood, taken on day 0 of MenACWY control vaccination. The receptor source for this set is an adult in good health. Each CDR3 is given with its conserved first and last residue. The order of the fields is D gene, clone size, J gene, CDR3 length, V gene, CDR3 DNA, CDR3 protein. A D gene is named only where the DNA matches it firmly. The size entry is marked missing in some rows and otherwise reads once, few, many or a size class.

>.|once|TRBJ2-7|13|TRBV9
TGTGCCAGCAGCGAAGAGGACAGCTACGAGCAGTACTTC
CASSEEDSYEQYF
>.|.|TRBJ2-1|14|TRBV7-9
TGTGCCAGCAAGGTAGTGTTGGACTACAATGAGCAGTTCTTC
CASKVVLDYNEQFF
>.|.|TRBJ1-3|16|TRBV4-1
TGCGCCAGCAGCCACCAACAGGGAATCTCTGGAAACACCATATATTTT
CASSHQQGISGNTIYF
>.|.|TRBJ2-3|15|TRBV29-1
TGCAGCGTTGAACTTTTGGGCAGGAACACAGATACGCAGTATTTT
CSVELLGRNTDTQYF
>.|.|TRBJ2-7|15|TRBV9
TGTGCCAGCAGCGTTGGAGGGACGGGGTCCTACGAGCAGTACTTC
CASSVGGTGSYEQYF
>TRBD2|.|TRBJ2-7|14|TRBV28
TGTGCCAGCAGTGCCCCTAGCGGGAGAGGCGAGCAGTACTTC
CASSAPSGRGEQYF
>.|few|TRBJ2-5|11|TRBV12-3/TRBV12-4
TGTGCCAGCAGTTACCTGGAGACCCAGTACTTC
CASSYLETQYF
>.|.|TRBJ1-5|14|TRBV6-2/TRBV6-3
TGTGCCAGCAGTTACTCGAACGGGCGGCAGCCCCAGCATTTT
CASSYSNGRQPQHF
>.|.|TRBJ2-7|15|TRBV11-3
TGTGCCAGCAGCCCAGCCGGGACAAACTCCTACGAGCAGTACTTC
CASSPAGTNSYEQYF
>.|.|TRBJ2-7|14|TRBV5-6
TGTGCCAGCAGCTTGGCTAGGGGGGACTACGAGCAGTACTTC
CASSLARGDYEQYF
>TRBD2|once|TRBJ2-1|15|TRBV9
TGTGCCAGCAGCGTAGAAGCGGGGGCCTACAATGAGCAGTTCTTC
CASSVEAGAYNEQFF
>.|once|TRBJ2-1|11|TRBV20-1
TGCAGTGCTCCGAGTGCAAAAGGTCGGTTCTTC
CSAPSAKGRFF
>.|.|TRBJ2-2|16|TRBV4-1
TGCGCCAGCAGCCAATCCCGGGGGGCGATGACCGGGGAGCTGTTTTTT
CASSQSRGAMTGELFF
>.|.|TRBJ1-5|15|TRBV30
TGTGCCTGGAGTTCGGGTAGTTCAGGAAATCAGCCCCAGCATTTT
CAWSSGSSGNQPQHF
>.|.|TRBJ1-4|12|TRBV7-9
TGTGCCAGTTTTCGGTGGGGTGAAAAACTGTTTTTT
CASFRWGEKLFF
>TRBD1|.|TRBJ1-5|14|TRBV5-5
TGTGCCAGCAGCCCGGGACAGGGAGATCAGCCCCAGCATTTT
CASSPGQGDQPQHF
>.|once|TRBJ2-5|16|TRBV7-9
TGTGCCAGCAGTCAAGCCGTGGACCCCGCGGTGGAGACCCAGTACTTC
CASSQAVDPAVETQYF
>TRBD1|.|TRBJ1-2|16|TRBV4-3
TGCGCCAGCAGCCAAGATTCAGGGGGGCAGGACTATGGCTACACCTTC
CASSQDSGGQDYGYTF
>.|.|TRBJ1-5|17|TRBV28
TGTGCCAGCAGGTTGGGAGGGGGGGGAGTTGGCAATCAGCCCCAGCATTTT
CASRLGGGGVGNQPQHF
>TRBD1|.|TRBJ1-1|17|TRBV10-2
TGCGCCAGCAGTGAGAGGGGGACAGGGCCTAGTCAGACTGAAGCTTTCTTT
CASSERGTGPSQTEAFF
>.|once|TRBJ2-7|12|TRBV10-1
TGCGCCAGCAGGGGGAACACCTACGAGCAGTACTTC
CASRGNTYEQYF
>.|.|TRBJ2-7|12|TRBV3-1/TRBV3-2
TGTGCCAGCAGCCAGAGGTCCGCCGAGCAGTACTTC
CASSQRSAEQYF
>TRBD1|.|TRBJ1-5|15|TRBV28
TGTGCCAGCAACCAATGGGGACAGGGACGAAGGCCCCAGCATTTT
CASNQWGQGRRPQHF
>.|.|TRBJ2-2|12|TRBV6-5
TGTGCCAGCGCCCTAGAGCCCGGGGAGCTGTTTTTT
CASALEPGELFF
>.|.|TRBJ2-5|16|TRBV5-6
TGTGCCAGCAGCTTACTCCGGGACGCACTTCAAGAGACCCAGTACTTC
CASSLLRDALQETQYF
>TRBD1|.|TRBJ2-5|12|TRBV2
TGTGCCAGGAAGGACAGGGAAGAGACCCAGTACTTC
CARKDREETQYF